This section outlines one TCR beta chain sequence together with its context. Its cognate antigen is unknown. Clones were sequenced by immunoSEQ multiplex PCR, and TCRdb holds only the in-frame ones, with some missing. The sample records more than 2 million clones, about 95% being singletons. The CDR3 totals 13 residues. V was trimmed by 4 bases and J by 1 base, leaving 7 bases between them. Germline loops: CDR1 LNHDA, CDR2 SQIVND (reference sequence). This record belongs to a study of shared clonotypes between healthy human individuals. Study outcomes and limitations: Incomplete sequencing of sorted subsets was indicated by rarefaction despite large depth.

Positive CCR7 selection of CD45RO-negative cells yielded the naive CD8 cells, and terminally differentiated effector memory CD45RA+ cells were excluded. The source material was naive CD8+ T cells sorted from blood. V and J are TRBV19 and TRBJ2-5; D gene uncertain. The sequence came from a man aged 18 to 30 in good health. The CDR3 DNA reads as TGTGCCAGTAGTACCAGCTTCCAAGAGACCCAGTACTTC. Amino acid sequence: CASSTSFQETQYF.